This T cell receptor beta chain is from a study of cytomegalovirus exposure and HLA in healthy donors. Study summary: Early released data had about 80 million unique TCRs, all coming from HLA-typed donors. General study points: Earlier findings revealed that most TCR beta V segments proved productive either about 87% or about 30% of the time. Equally common other TCR beta chains were less clonally expanded than HLA-associated ones, a later analysis found.

Primers included in the PCR were 60 Vbeta and 13 Jbeta primers. Repertoires were generated with immunoSEQ multiplex PCR, while TCRdb's copy carries only in-frame clones and drops some. The sample carries over 200,000 clones, approximately 84% recorded once. For this clone: The antigen remains unidentified.

Sequenced: PBMCs. This receptor was obtained from a woman aged 40 to 50 in good health and CMV-seronegative.

The DNA of the CDR3 is TGTGCCAGCAGTGAAACCTCAAGCGGAAACACCATATATTTT. Protein product: CASSETSSGNTIYF. This chain uses TRBV25-1 with TRBJ1-3; D not resolved. V lost 2 bases to trimming and J lost 4 bases, with 9 bases between them. This CDR3 comprises 14 residues. Per germline, CDR1 MGHDK and CDR2 SYGVNS. Full variable domain (missing parts from reference TRBV25-1 and TRBJ1-3): EADIYQTPRYLVIGTGKKITLECSQTMGHDKMYWYQQDPGMELHLIHYSYGVNSTEKGDLSSESTVSRIRTEHFPLTLESARPSHTSQYLCASSETSSGNTIYFGEGSWLTVV.